The 18 T cell receptor beta chains below come from one sample, sequenced in a study of cytomegalovirus exposure and HLA in healthy donors. Primers included in the PCR were 60 Vbeta and 13 Jbeta primers. Produced via immunoSEQ multiplex PCR; TCRdb's table is partial and in-frame only. Here the sample spans under 150,000 clones, roughly two thirds being singletons. Sequenced input: PBMCs. These receptors were obtained from a man aged 25 to 40 in good health and CMV-seropositive.

The V and J genes are TRBV5-4 and TRBJ2-5, with 12 nucleotides matching TRBD2. The CDR3 runs 14 residues. The V segment lost 5 bases and the J segment 13 bases; nucleotides outside the gene matches: 12. Germline V gives CDR1 SGHNT, CDR2 YYREEE (reference sequence). The CDR3 DNA is TGTGCCAGCAGGAAGACTAGCGGGGGTGGGGTTTGGTACTTC. It is translated as CASRKTSGGGVWYF.

In its sample, this clone was seen a few times. This rearrangement joins TRBV5-1 to TRBJ2-7, with TRBD1 matching over 9 bases. The CDR3 loop spans 14 amino acids. Germline V CDR1 and CDR2: SGHRS, YFSETQ. Trimming cost V 4 bases and J 12 bases; bases outside gene matches: 14. The CDR3 region is CASSVGQGVYGWYF. The CDR3 bases are TGCGCCAGCAGCGTGGGACAGGGAGTGTACGGTTGGTACTTC.

V and J are TRBV11-2 and TRBJ2-3; 11 bases fit TRBD2. J lost 4 bases, V lost 3 bases, and 3 bases had no gene match. The CDR3 has 15 residues. Germline assignment: CDR1 SGHAT and CDR2 FQNNGV. The CDR3 DNA sequence: TGTGCCAGCAGCTTTCTAGCGGGAGGTGCAGATACGCAGTATTTT. Translated: CASSFLAGGADTQYF. Full variable domain (outside the CDR3, taken from reference TRBV11-2 and TRBJ2-3): EAGVAQSPRYKIIEKRQSVAFWCNPISGHATLYWYQQILGQGPKLLIQFQNNGVVDDSQLPKDRFSAERLKGVDSTLKIQPAKLEDSAVYLCASSFLAGGADTQYFGPGTRLTVL.

J is TRBJ1-3 and V is TRBV27, with D hard to call. Germline assignment: CDR1 MNHEY and CDR2 SMNVEV (reference sequence). V shed 5 bases and J shed 4 bases, with 18 bases lying between them. The CDR3 is 16 amino acids. The CDR3 sequence is CASSTSPIPGGNTIYF. DNA of the CDR3: TGTGCCAGCAGTACCTCCCCCATCCCAGGAGGAAACACCATATATTTT.

The chain carries TRBV2 and TRBJ1-1, with 11 bases matching TRBD1. V dropped 3 bases and J dropped 11; count of bases not matched to a gene: 8. CDR1 is SNHLY, CDR2 FYNNEI, per germline. The CDR3 length is 14 residues. CDR3 region: CASSDSGQGDSAFF. The CDR3 nucleotides read TGTGCCAGCAGTGATTCGGGACAGGGGGATTCGGCTTTCTTT.

V usage is TRBV5-6 and J usage is TRBJ2-1; TRBD2 aligns across 7 bases. The V gene end was trimmed by 1 base and the J gene end by 3 bases; junction bases not matched to a gene: 7. CDR1 is SGHDT, CDR2 YYEEEE, per germline. The CDR3 is 16 amino acids. The CDR3: CASSLSYSGIYNEQFF. CDR3 nucleotide sequence: TGTGCCAGCAGCTTGAGTTACAGCGGGATCTACAATGAGCAGTTCTTC.

The rearrangement links TRBV6-1 to TRBJ2-3; D gene unclear. Germline loops: CDR1 MNHNS, CDR2 SASEGT. This CDR3 is 14 amino acids long. Trimming pared 6 bases from V and 1 base from J, leaving 11 bases between. CDR3 loop: CASRIYHRTDTQYF. The CDR3 bases are TGTGCCAGCAGGATCTACCACCGCACAGATACGCAGTATTTT.

The chain is built from TRBV20-1 and TRBJ2-3; possibly TRBD2 for D (5 bases). From germline, CDR1 is DFQATT and CDR2 SNEGSKA (reference sequence). The CDR3 runs to 11 residues. V shed 8 bases and J shed 1 base, with 7 bases lying between them. The CDR3 protein is CSRAGTDTQYF. Here the CDR3 DNA reads TGCAGTCGAGCGGGCACAGATACGCAGTATTTT.

Comment on this clone: The same CDR3 also results from other DNA sequences found in this sample. The rearrangement joins TRBV5-1 to TRBJ2-1, with D perhaps matching TRBD1 (6 bases). The CDR3 is 14 amino acids. In germline, CDR1 is SGHRS, CDR2 YFSETQ. Trimming left V 2 bases short and J 1 base short, with 7 bases between. The DNA of the CDR3 is TGCGCCAGCAGCTTTCAGGGGTCCTACAATGAGCAGTTCTTC. It codes for CASSFQGSYNEQFF.

This clone was counted only a few times. This rearrangement joins TRBV28 to TRBJ1-2, with 7 bases identical to TRBD1. V shed 5 bases and J 4 bases; nucleotides not matched to a gene: 10. Germline V gives CDR1 MDHEN, CDR2 SYDVKM. CDR3 length: 15 residues. The CDR3 region has the DNA TGTGCCAGCAGTCCTCGGACAGGTACGGGCTATGGCTACACCTTC. This gives the protein CASSPRTGTGYGYTF.

The chain carries TRBV5-6 and TRBJ2-5; 9 positions agree with TRBD1. The CDR3 is made up of 15 amino acids. V gave up 0 bases and J gave up 5 bases; unmatched junction bases: 5. Germline V CDR1 and CDR2: SGHDT, YYEEEE. CDR3 DNA sequence: TGTGCCAGCAGCTTGGCCGGGACAGGGTGGGAGACCCAGTACTTC. This gives the protein CASSLAGTGWETQYF.

V usage is TRBV5-1 and J usage is TRBJ2-4, with a possible D match to TRBD1 (5 bases). The ends were cut back, 4 bases at V and 1 base at J, with 9 bases in the middle. The germline CDR1 and CDR2 sequences are SGHRS and YFSETQ. The CDR3 is made up of 14 amino acids. Written as DNA, the CDR3 is TGCGCCAGCAGCCCAGGGCTTGCCAAAAACATTCAGTACTTC. Its translation: CASSPGLAKNIQYF.

The V call is TRBV7-2, the J call TRBJ2-3, with TRBD2 as a possible D gene (5 bases). Trimming removed 2 bases at V and 2 bases at J, with 8 bases between. There are 14 residues in the CDR3. Germline V gene data show CDR1 as SGHTA and CDR2 as FQGNSA. The CDR3 sequence: CASSLSGVTDTQYF. The CDR3 region has the DNA TGTGCCAGCAGCTTAAGCGGAGTCACAGATACGCAGTATTTT.

The chain joins TRBV5-1 to TRBJ2-5; 11 bases are a match to TRBD2. The better agreement between TRBJ2-7 and the DNA end casts doubt on the J call. Germline V gives CDR1 SGHRS, CDR2 YFSETQ. The length of the CDR3 is 15 residues. The CDR3 region has the DNA TGCGCCAGCAGCTTGGGACTAGCGGGAACCTACGAGCAGTACTTC. This codes for CASSLGLAGTYEQYF.

The chain carries TRBV19 and TRBJ2-7; 7 nucleotides match TRBD2. This CDR3 has 15 residues. V gave up 4 bases and J gave up 4 bases; unmatched junction bases: 10. Germline values: CDR1 LNHDA, CDR2 SQIVND (reference sequence). CDR3 sequence reads: CASSKAQAGTYEQYF. The CDR3, as DNA: TGTGCCAGTAGTAAGGCCCAAGCGGGGACGTACGAGCAGTACTTC.

The chain links TRBV7-9 to TRBJ2-7; 10 bases agree with TRBD2. Germline-derived CDR1 and CDR2 are SEHNR and FQNEAQ (reference sequence). The trim removed 6 bases at V and 2 bases at J, leaving 4 bases unmatched. This CDR3 is built from 14 residues. The CDR3 sequence: CASRSAGGPYEQYF. In DNA form, the CDR3 reads TGTGCCAGCAGGTCAGCGGGAGGGCCCTACGAGCAGTACTTC.

The CDR3 DNA reads TGTGCCACCGACGGACTAGCCAACACAGATACGCAGTATTTT. This codes for CATDGLANTDTQYF. This chain connects TRBV6-6 to TRBJ2-3; 8 bases are a match to TRBD2. This CDR3 is 14 amino acids long. V shed 10 bases, J shed 2 bases, and the junction held 8 bases outside the gene matches. CDR1 is MNHNY and CDR2 is SVGAGI in the germline V gene (reference sequence).

The V call is TRBV15, the J call TRBJ1-6; D unresolved. Per germline, CDR1 LNHNV and CDR2 YYDKDF (reference sequence). The CDR3 contains 13 residues. V lost 0 bases and J 10 bases, leaving 7 bases between the germline ends. CDR3 sequence: CATSRDPQSPLHF. CDR3 in DNA: TGTGCCACCAGCAGAGATCCCCAATCACCCCTCCACTTT.